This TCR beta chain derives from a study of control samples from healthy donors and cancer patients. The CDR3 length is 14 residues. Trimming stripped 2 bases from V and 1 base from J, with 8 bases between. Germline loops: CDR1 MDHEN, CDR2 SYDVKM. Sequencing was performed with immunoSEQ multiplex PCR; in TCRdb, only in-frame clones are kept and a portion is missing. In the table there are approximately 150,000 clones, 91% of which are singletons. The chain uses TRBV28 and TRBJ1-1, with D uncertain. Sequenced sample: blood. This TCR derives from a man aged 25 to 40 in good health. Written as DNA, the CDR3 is TGTGCCAGCAGTTTAGCAGGCCGGAACACTGAAGCTTTCTTT. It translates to CASSLAGRNTEAFF.